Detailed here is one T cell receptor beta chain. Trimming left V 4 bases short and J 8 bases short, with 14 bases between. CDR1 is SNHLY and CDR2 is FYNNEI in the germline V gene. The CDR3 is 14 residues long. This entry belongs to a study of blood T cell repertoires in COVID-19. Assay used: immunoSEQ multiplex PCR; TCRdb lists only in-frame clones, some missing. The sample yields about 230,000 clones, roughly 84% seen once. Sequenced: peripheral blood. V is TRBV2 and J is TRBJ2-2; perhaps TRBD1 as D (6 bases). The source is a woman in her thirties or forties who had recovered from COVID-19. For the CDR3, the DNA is TGTGCCAGCAGTGGAACAGGGCGCGGAGGGGAGCTGTTTTTT. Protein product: CASSGTGRGGELFF.